This T cell receptor (beta chain) was sequenced for a study of OX40 agonist ivuxolimab in advanced cancers. Study details: The patients received ivuxolimab by intravenous route every 2 weeks at 0.01 to 10 mg/kg. Therapy given before enrollment (anti-PD-1, anti-PD-L1 or anti-CTLA-4) was allowed, and 40% to 50% had some. Points from the study as a whole: There was clonal expansion of CD4+ and CD8+ blood T cells by week 6 at 0.1 to 3.0 mg/kg. Compared with CD4+, CD8+ T cells on average had more expanded clones.

Sequencing used immunoSEQ multiplex PCR; TCRdb keeps in-frame clones, though not all of them. Among nearly 80,000 clones listed, around 90% were seen once. A remark on this clone: Its antigen remains unknown.

Trimming stripped 6 bases from V and 9 bases from J, with 12 bases between. The CDR3 has 12 amino acids. Germline assignment: CDR1 MDHEN and CDR2 SYDVKM. The receptor's source is an adult with an advanced solid tumor such as melanoma, head and neck, liver or kidney cancer. The source was CD4+ or CD8+ T cells sorted from blood, collected in a trial of the OX40 agonist ivuxolimab. This chain joins TRBV28 and TRBJ2-1; D unclear. In DNA form, the CDR3 reads TGTGCCAGCAGATCACCACCGGGTGAGCAGTTCTTC. Its protein product is CASRSPPGEQFF.